This TCR beta chain was identified in a study of blood T cell repertoires in COVID-19 (dated by TCRdb to the early 2020s). About the study as a whole: Samples covering the acute and convalescent phases of COVID-19 were provided by collaborators in the United States, Italy and Spain. The material from the prospective study consisted of cDNA or gDNA derived from T cells, B-cell-depleted T cells, or PBMCs. The dataset comprised deeply sampled blood TCRbeta repertoires from subjects exposed to, actively infected with, or recovered from COVID-19. HLA class I and class II types, where available, came from metadata supplied by the sample provider rather than from assay-based typing. The repertoires were released in a freely available public database meant as a resource for research on the immune response to SARS-CoV-2. A de-identified subject ID, COVID-19 status, age in years and sex were almost always included in the sample metadata. Samples came from the ongoing ImmuneRACE study (first 160 participants) plus 1,254 subjects from 6 global collaborators.

TCRbeta CDR3 regions were amplified from genomic DNA by means of the immunoSEQ Assay, a bias-controlled multiplex PCR. Turning to the authors' computational methods: Within the assay, amplification of reference gene primers was used to estimate how many nucleated cells each sample contained. To quantify the absolute abundance of each unique TCRbeta CDR3 rearrangement, sequence reads were collapsed and filtered. For each sample, productive Simpson clonality was calculated as the square root of Simpson's diversity index over productive rearrangements. Entries here come from immuneACCESS through TCRdb and include only in-frame sequences with V and J called. Some clones fail to appear in such tables; in the studies checked, an unresolved V gene covers under half of the shortfall, and the cause of the remainder is unknown. V and J calls and clone size are copied from that table; D and trimming were computed from the DNA. This sample gives tens of thousands of clones in total; approximately 80% of them show up just once. About 12% of the sample is held by the ten biggest clonotypes.

Each collaborating institution followed its own protocols to collect whole blood in K2EDTA tubes. For TCRbeta analysis, collaborator samples were shipped as frozen whole blood, as isolated PBMCs, or as DNA extracted from either sample type. This clone was seen a handful of times. Its binding antigen is unknown. Qualities for individual bases were not recorded, and no much larger clone is one base off. Beyond this particular receptor, the publication reports: Clinical and demographic metadata were provided uncurated, with the amount varying by source and participant.

The sample was peripheral blood. This TCR was recovered from a human donor in a cohort sampled during active COVID-19.

The DNA sequence is given as TGTGCCAGCAGTGAAAGACCGCCGGGAGCAACTAATGAAAAACTGTTTTTT. Protein translation: CASSERPPGATNEKLFF. The sequence joins TRBV6-1 to TRBJ1-4, with no confident D gene call. V sheds 2 bases and J sheds 0 bases, leaving 13 bases between their ends. Reading the germline V gene gives CDR1 MNHNS and CDR2 SASEGT. Including cysteine and phenylalanine, the CDR3 has 17 amino acids. Only the CDR3 region is kept as DNA, spanning 51 bases read in frame from base 1.